These 26 T cell receptor beta chains originate from one sample sequenced in a study of shared clonotypes between healthy human individuals. Assay: immunoSEQ multiplex PCR; the TCRdb copy retains only in-frame clones and omits some. Here the sample spans about 2.4 million clones, approximately 93% being singletons. The specimen sequenced was naive CD4+ T cells from PBMCs. As for subset: CD45RA+ positively selected. The receptors here all came from a man younger than 35 in good health. Some clones in this sample may be carry-over from other donors' samples.

The chain is built from TRBV5-1 and TRBJ1-2; D is unclear. Germline V gene data show CDR1 as SGHRS and CDR2 as YFSETQ. The CDR3 spans 16 residues. V gave up 10 bases and J gave up 2 bases, with 24 bases separating them. CDR3 sequence reads: CASRPLSGEWNYGYTF. CDR3 sequence (DNA): TGCGCCTCCCGCCCCCTGAGTGGAGAGTGGAACTATGGCTACACCTTC.

The chain carries TRBV18 and TRBJ2-3; a weak D match, TRBD2 (6 bases). The germline CDR1 and CDR2 sequences are KGHSH and LQKENI. V lost 0 bases, J lost 2 bases, and 15 bases lay in between. This CDR3 spans 17 amino acids. CDR3 residues: CASSPPGGARVTDTQYF. The CDR3 nucleotides are TGTGCCAGCTCACCACCGGGCGGGGCGAGAGTCACAGATACGCAGTATTTT.

Here the CDR3 reads CASSSSKGQGRYEQYF. The CDR3 bases are TGTGCCAGCAGCTCGTCAAAGGGACAGGGGAGATACGAGCAGTACTTC. The rearrangement joins TRBV7-9 to TRBJ2-7, with 10 nucleotides matching TRBD1. CDR1 is SEHNR and CDR2 is FQNEAQ in the germline V gene (reference sequence). Trimming removed 4 bases from V and 4 bases from J; junction bases left unmatched: 10. The CDR3 covers 16 residues. Full variable domain (missing parts from reference TRBV7-9 and TRBJ2-7): DTGVSQNPRHKITKRGQNVTFRCDPISEHNRLYWYRQTLGQGPEFLTYFQNEAQLEKSRLLSDRFSAERPKGSFSTLEIQRTEQGDSAMYLCASSSSKGQGRYEQYFGPGTRLTVT.

This chain connects TRBV15 to TRBJ1-1; 8 nucleotides align to TRBD1. The V gene's germline CDR1 is LNHNV and CDR2 YYDKDF (reference sequence). The CDR3 totals 15 residues. J lost 6 bases, V lost 0 bases, and 6 bases had no gene match. The CDR3: CATSREDRGYPEAFF. In DNA, the CDR3 is TGTGCCACCAGCAGAGAAGACAGGGGTTATCCTGAAGCTTTCTTT.

Remarks on this clone: This CDR3 is also generated by other DNA sequences in the sample. This chain uses TRBV5-4 with TRBJ1-1, with unresolved D. The germline V gene has CDR1 SGHNT and CDR2 YYREEE (reference sequence). V lost 2 bases and J lost 2, with 7 bases in between. CDR3 size: 13 residues. CDR3 bases: TGTGCCAGCAGCTTAAGTTTAAACACTGAAGCTTTCTTT. This translates into CASSLSLNTEAFF.

The chain recombines TRBV21-1 with TRBJ1-5; the D call of TRBD1 is as the table states it, not checked on the DNA. TRBV21-1 is flagged as a pseudogene. This CDR3 is 18 amino acids long. This CDR3 is CASSKEEARGHKNQPQHF. In nucleotides, the CDR3 is TGTGCCAGCAGCAAAGAGGAAGCCAGGGGGCATAAGAATCAGCCCCAGCATTTT.

This sequence joins TRBV11-3 and TRBJ2-7, with 12 bases matching TRBD2. Looked up from germline, CDR1 is SGHNT and CDR2 is YENEEA. The CDR3 sequence is 16 residues long. Trimming cost V 0 bases and J 6 bases; bases outside gene matches: 6. The CDR3 sequence: CASSLDWTSGKREQYF. For the CDR3, the DNA is TGTGCCAGCAGCTTAGACTGGACTAGCGGGAAACGCGAGCAGTACTTC.

The chain couples TRBV23-1 to TRBJ1-2; TRBD1 aligns across 7 bases. TRBV23-1 is noted as an ORF with a role that remains uncertain. The CDR3 is made up of 20 amino acids. J lost 5 bases, V lost 4 bases, and 25 bases had no gene match. The CDR3 region has the DNA TGCGCCAGCAGTCTGCTCGCCTACTGGACAGGAGAAGTTCTACTTTATGGCTACACCTTC. It encodes CASSLLAYWTGEVLLYGYTF.

The genes are TRBV4-3 and TRBJ2-3, with TRBD1 identical over 7 bases. The germline V gene has CDR1 LGHNA and CDR2 YSLEER. The CDR3 is made up of 14 amino acids. J was trimmed by 4 bases and V by 6 bases; bases with no gene match: 7. The CDR3 sequence is CASSWDRLSDTQYF. The CDR3 DNA reads as TGCGCCAGCAGTTGGGACAGATTATCAGATACGCAGTATTTT.

This sequence joins TRBV9 and TRBJ1-5, with D uncertain. The CDR3 consists of 13 residues. CDR1 is SGDLS, CDR2 YYNGEE, per germline. The germline V and J ends were trimmed by 2 bases and 7 bases, with 10 bases remaining between them. The CDR3 sequence is CASSVRPGQPQHF. CDR3 DNA sequence: TGTGCCAGCAGCGTTCGTCCTGGCCAGCCCCAGCATTTT.

The V call is TRBV6-5, the J call TRBJ1-4; D might be TRBD1 (5 bases). The germline gives CDR1 MNHEY, CDR2 SVGAGI. The V end was cut by 6 bases, the J end by 0 bases, with 11 bases between. This CDR3 is built from 15 residues. The CDR3 spells CASSLLGATNEKLFF. The DNA of the CDR3 is TGTGCCAGCAGCCTTTTGGGGGCAACTAATGAAAAACTGTTTTTT.

The V and J genes are TRBV15 and TRBJ2-7, with 8 nucleotides matching TRBD2. This CDR3 spans 14 amino acids. After removal of 1 base from V and 6 bases from J, the junction contained 5 bases not matched to a gene. The V gene's germline CDR1 is LNHNV and CDR2 YYDKDF (reference sequence). Here the CDR3 DNA reads TGTGCCACCAGCAGAGGCAGCGGGAGTCCCGAGCAGTACTTC. This sequence encodes CATSRGSGSPEQYF.

This chain links TRBV19 with TRBJ1-1, with 7 bases matching TRBD1. CDR3 size: 17 residues. V lost 7 bases to trimming and J lost 0 bases; unmatched junction nucleotides: 14. Germline-derived CDR1 and CDR2 are LNHDA and SQIVND (reference sequence). The CDR3 nucleotides read TGTGCCAGTATCCCTCCCAGGGGACAGCCTATGAACACTGAAGCTTTCTTT. Its translation is CASIPPRGQPMNTEAFF.

The chain joins TRBV7-9 to TRBJ1-4; unclear D gene. Trimming took 5 bases from V and 3 from J, leaving 10 bases between them. The length of the CDR3 is 14 residues. Germline V gives CDR1 SEHNR, CDR2 FQNEAQ (reference sequence). This CDR3 reads CASSNERANEKLFF. DNA for the CDR3: TGTGCCAGCAGCAATGAACGGGCTAATGAAAAACTGTTTTTT.

CDR3 protein: CASTPGQGATFYGYTF. The CDR3 nucleotides are TGCGCCAGCACCCCGGGACAGGGGGCTACTTTCTATGGCTACACCTTC. This rearrangement joins TRBV10-2 to TRBJ1-2; 12 bases are shared with TRBD1. V shed 7 bases and J 4 bases; nucleotides not matched to a gene: 10. CDR3 length: 16 residues. CDR1 WSHSY and CDR2 SAAADI come from the germline V gene.

The rearrangement joins TRBV27 to TRBJ1-2, with TRBD1 as a possible D gene (5 bases). CDR3 size: 14 residues. V lost 5 bases, J lost 4 bases, and 14 bases lay in between. Germline CDR1 reads MNHEY; CDR2 reads SMNVEV (reference sequence). This CDR3 reads CASSRGLGGYGYTF. For the CDR3, the DNA is TGTGCCAGCAGTAGAGGCCTTGGGGGCTATGGCTACACCTTC.

V is TRBV29-1 and J is TRBJ1-5; D is undetermined. V lost 4 bases and J lost 4, with 11 bases in between. CDR3 length equals 13 residues. Germline values: CDR1 SQVTM, CDR2 ANQGSEA. This chain's CDR3 is CSVGGQGNQPQHF. Written as DNA, the CDR3 is TGCAGCGTTGGCGGGCAAGGGAATCAGCCCCAGCATTTT.

This chain links TRBV30 with TRBJ2-7; maybe TRBD1 (5 bases). The V gene lost 2 bases and the J gene lost 3 bases, with 11 bases spanning the gap. The CDR3 extends over 13 amino acids. CDR1 and CDR2 from the germline V gene are GTSNPN and SVGIG (reference sequence). The chain's CDR3 is CAWSSGLVYEQYF. The CDR3 bases are TGTGCCTGGAGTTCAGGGCTCGTCTACGAGCAGTACTTC.

The rearrangement links TRBV6-5 to TRBJ1-1; D is uncertain. Between the trimmed V and J ends, which lost 6 bases and 0 bases, there was a span of 8 bases. This CDR3 comprises 13 residues. CDR1 and CDR2 (germline): MNHEY, SVGAGI. As DNA, the CDR3 is TGTGCCAGCAGGAATACAGTGAACACTGAAGCTTTCTTT. Amino acid sequence: CASRNTVNTEAFF.

V gene TRBV7-3 combines with J gene TRBJ1-4; D not certain. The length of the CDR3 is 14 residues. Germline loops: CDR1 SGHTA, CDR2 FQGTGA. Trimming stripped 4 bases from V and 0 bases from J, with 6 bases between. In DNA form, the CDR3 reads TGTGCCAGCAGCTCTGGGTCAACTAATGAAAAACTGTTTTTT. This sequence encodes CASSSGSTNEKLFF.

The V gene is TRBV5-1, the J gene TRBJ1-3; TRBD1 might be the D (5 bases). From germline, CDR1 is SGHRS and CDR2 YFSETQ. The CDR3 sequence is 17 residues long. Trimming cost V 3 bases and J 3 bases, with 19 bases left between them. The CDR3 DNA follows: TGCGCCAGCAGCTGGGGAGGGGTTTCGGATTATGGAAACACCATATATTTT. Its protein product is CASSWGGVSDYGNTIYF. Drawing the rest from reference TRBV5-1 and TRBJ1-3, the complete variable domain is KAGVTQTPRYLIKTRGQQVTLSCSPISGHRSVSWYQQTPGQGLQFLFEYFSETQRNKGNFPGRFSGRQFSNSRSEMNVSTLELGDSALYLCASSWGGVSDYGNTIYFGEGSWLTVV.

The chain employs TRBV7-9 and TRBJ1-1; TRBD1 matches 8 bases. V was clipped by 1 base and J by 3 bases; unmatched bases: 7. CDR3 length equals 16 residues. Per the germline V gene, CDR1 is SEHNR and CDR2 is FQNEAQ (reference sequence). CDR3 in DNA: TGTGCCAGCAGCTTAGGGGCAGGGGGCGGGTACACTGAAGCTTTCTTT. It specifies CASSLGAGGGYTEAFF.

The J gene is TRBJ2-7, the V gene TRBV6-5; 8 nucleotides align to TRBD1. The CDR3 is 14 residues long. Germline trimming cut 7 bases from V and 0 bases from J; bases unmatched to any gene: 5. The germline V gene encodes CDR1 MNHEY and CDR2 SVGAGI. CDR3 region: CASKGTGRSYEQYF. CDR3 DNA: TGTGCCAGCAAGGGGACAGGCCGCTCCTACGAGCAGTACTTC.

CDR3 sequence reads: CATSNEETQYF. The DNA for the CDR3 is TGTGCCACCAGCAACGAAGAGACCCAGTACTTC. The gene calls are TRBV15 and TRBJ2-5; D is uncertain. Germline values: CDR1 LNHNV, CDR2 YYDKDF (reference sequence). CDR3 length: 11 residues. Trimming shortened V by 4 bases and J by 3 bases, and 3 bases separated the two germline ends.

The gene calls are TRBV4-2 and TRBJ2-3, with D perhaps TRBD1 or TRBD2 (6 bases each). Germline V lookup: CDR1 LGHNA, CDR2 YNFKEQ. Deletions cut 4 bases from V and 0 bases from J, with 14 bases between. The CDR3 covers 16 residues. The CDR3 DNA sequence: TGTGCCAGCAGCCTGGGCGGGACACTTAGCACAGATACGCAGTATTTT. It yields the protein CASSLGGTLSTDTQYF.

The chain employs TRBV7-3 and TRBJ1-3; the D gene is possibly TRBD1 (6 bases). Trimming stripped 5 bases from V and 0 bases from J, with 14 bases between. From germline, CDR1 is SGHTA and CDR2 FQGTGA. CDR3 length equals 16 residues. CDR3 sequence: CASSPWTAVSGNTIYF. The CDR3 region has the DNA TGTGCCAGCAGCCCCTGGACAGCCGTCTCTGGAAACACCATATATTTT.